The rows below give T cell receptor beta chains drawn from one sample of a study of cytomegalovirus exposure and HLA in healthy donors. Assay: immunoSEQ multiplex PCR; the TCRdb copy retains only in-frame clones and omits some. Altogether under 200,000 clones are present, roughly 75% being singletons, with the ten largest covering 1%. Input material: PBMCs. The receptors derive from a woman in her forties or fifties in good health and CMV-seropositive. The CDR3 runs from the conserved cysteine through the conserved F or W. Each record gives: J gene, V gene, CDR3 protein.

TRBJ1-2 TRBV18 CASSPRGLNYGYTF
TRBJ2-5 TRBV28 CASMFSRLASGETQYF
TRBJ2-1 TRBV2 CASSRGQSSYNEQFF
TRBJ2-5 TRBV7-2 CASSLLLAGGGETQYF
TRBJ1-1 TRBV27 CASSLLAREAPTEAFF
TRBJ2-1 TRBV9 CASSVAPVQSSYNEQFF
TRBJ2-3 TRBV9 CASSVVGGSSTDTQYF
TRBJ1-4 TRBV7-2 CASSRGGSEKLFF
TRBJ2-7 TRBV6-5 CASSYLSGPLYEQYF
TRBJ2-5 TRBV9 CASNRGQGGGETQYF